This TCR beta chain was captured in a study of glioma-infiltrating T cells. Study results and limitations: Tissue-blood divergence was below expectation in non-neoplastic patients, above in gliomas. Very few CDR3 sequences were shared between tissue and blood.

A note on this clonotype: Its antigen is currently unknown.

The CDR3 runs to 16 residues. V lost 2 bases to trimming and J lost 5 bases, with 16 bases between them. The iRepertoire nested amplicon-rescue multiplex PCR amplified TCR alpha and beta CDR3s from RNA. Tissue mRNA or PBMC total RNA, roughly 100-400 ng, went into one-step reverse transcription and amplification. TCRdb reprocessed the multiplex PCR reads via MiXCR and lists one record per CDR3 protein. The sample has roughly 120,000 distinct CDR3 sequences; roughly 24% are singletons. Sequencing used glioma tissue, nonneoplastic brain tissue, or PBMCs (not recorded which). The chain employs TRBV12-3 or TRBV12-4 and TRBJ2-1; D is possibly TRBD2 (6 bases). The TCR comes from a human donor with low-grade glioma or glioblastoma, undergoing nonglioma brain surgery, or in good health (not recorded which). The CDR3 spells CASSLIREPHNNEQFF. Here the CDR3 DNA reads TGTGCCAGCAGTTTAATCCGGGAGCCACACAACAATGAGCAGTTCTTC.